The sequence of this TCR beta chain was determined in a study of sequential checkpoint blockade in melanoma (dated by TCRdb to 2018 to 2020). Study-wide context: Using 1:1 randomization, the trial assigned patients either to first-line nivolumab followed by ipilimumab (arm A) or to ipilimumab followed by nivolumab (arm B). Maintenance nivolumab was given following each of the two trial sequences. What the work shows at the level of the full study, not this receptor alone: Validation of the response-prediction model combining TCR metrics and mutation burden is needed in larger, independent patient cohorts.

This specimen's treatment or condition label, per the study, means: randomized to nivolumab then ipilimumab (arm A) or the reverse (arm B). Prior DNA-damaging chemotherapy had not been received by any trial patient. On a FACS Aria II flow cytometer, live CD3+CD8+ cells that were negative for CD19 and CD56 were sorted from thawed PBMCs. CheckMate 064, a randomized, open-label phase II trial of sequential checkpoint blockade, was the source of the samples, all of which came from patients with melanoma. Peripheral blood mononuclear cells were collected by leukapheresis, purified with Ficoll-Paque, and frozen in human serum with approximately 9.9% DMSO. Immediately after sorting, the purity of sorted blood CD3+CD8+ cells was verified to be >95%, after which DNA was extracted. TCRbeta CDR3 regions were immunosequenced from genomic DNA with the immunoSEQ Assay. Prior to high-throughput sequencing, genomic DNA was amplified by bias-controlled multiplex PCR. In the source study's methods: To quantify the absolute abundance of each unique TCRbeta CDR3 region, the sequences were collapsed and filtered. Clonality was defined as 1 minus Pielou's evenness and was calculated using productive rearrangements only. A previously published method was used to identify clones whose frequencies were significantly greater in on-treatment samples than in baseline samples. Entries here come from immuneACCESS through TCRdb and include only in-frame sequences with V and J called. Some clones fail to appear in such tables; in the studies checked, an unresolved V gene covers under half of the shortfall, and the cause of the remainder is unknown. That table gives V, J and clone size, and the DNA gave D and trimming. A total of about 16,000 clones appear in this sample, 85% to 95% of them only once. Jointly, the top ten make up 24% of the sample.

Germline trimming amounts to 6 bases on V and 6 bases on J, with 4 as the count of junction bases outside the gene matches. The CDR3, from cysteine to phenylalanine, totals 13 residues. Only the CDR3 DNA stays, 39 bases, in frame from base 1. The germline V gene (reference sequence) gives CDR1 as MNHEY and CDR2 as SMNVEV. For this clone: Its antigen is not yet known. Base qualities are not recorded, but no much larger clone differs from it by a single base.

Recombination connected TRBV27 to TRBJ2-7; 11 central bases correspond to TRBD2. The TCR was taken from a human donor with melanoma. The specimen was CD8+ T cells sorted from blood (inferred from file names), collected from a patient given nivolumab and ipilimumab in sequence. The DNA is TGTGCCAGCAGACTAGCGGGAGTTGGCGAGCAGTACTTC. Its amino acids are CASRLAGVGEQYF.